The 21 T cell receptor beta chains below were found in one sample sequenced in a study of vaccination and CD4 T cells after COVID-19 (dated by TCRdb to 2021 to 2024). Library preparation employed PCR. TCRdb records Illumina iSeq 100 as the sequencer. DNA from cultured CD4+ T cells underwent TCR sequencing with the Oncomine TCR Beta short-read assay at the Johns Hopkins FTIC core. In TCRdb, the public reads were trimmed at Q25 with fastp and aligned with MiXCR, with productive beta chains retained. Rows are combined by CDR3 protein, so each entry shows the most common genes and DNA. The sample table contains some 10,000 distinct CDR3 sequences; only one count was recorded for approximately 48% of them. Approximately 30% of the sample is held by the ten biggest clonotypes. Antigens for these TCRs are unknown. The treatment or condition label of this sample denotes: 10-day PBMC culture with coronavirus spike peptide pools or control peptides (ViraFEST assay).

Sequencing was performed on CD4+ T cells from blood, cultured in vitro. The source is a human donor who had recovered from COVID-19.

The table lists this clonotype with a count of one. J is TRBJ1-1 and V is TRBV30; D unresolved. The CDR3 is 11 residues long. Trimming took off 8 bases at V and 2 bases at J, with 9 bases between the two ends. Looked up from germline, CDR1 is GTSNPN and CDR2 is SVGIG (reference sequence). CDR3 in amino acids: CAAAHNTEAFF. The CDR3, as DNA: TGTGCCGCGGCACATAACACTGAAGCTTTCTTT. Looking up the rest from reference TRBV30 and TRBJ1-1 gives the full variable domain: SQTIHQWPATLVQPVGSPLSLECTVEGTSNPNLYWYRQAAGRGLQLLFYSVGIGQISSEVPQNLSASRPQDRQFILSSKKLLLSDSGFYLCAAAHNTEAFFGQGTRLTVV.

V gene TRBV12-3 or TRBV12-4 combines with J gene TRBJ2-3, with 7 bases matching TRBD2. V lost 2 bases to trimming and J lost 6 bases; unmatched junction nucleotides: 8. CDR3 length: 15 amino acids. CDR3 protein: CASSLRGDVGDTQYF. CDR3 DNA sequence: TGTGCCAGCAGTTTACGGGGGGATGTAGGGGATACGCAGTATTTT.

The table lists this clonotype with a few counts. The chain employs TRBV20-1 and TRBJ1-2, with D tentatively TRBD1 (6 bases). V was pared by 3 bases and J by 4 bases, with 15 bases between. Per the germline V gene, CDR1 is DFQATT and CDR2 is SNEGSKA (reference sequence). There are 14 residues in the CDR3. CDR3 nucleotide sequence: TGCAGTGCTAGTCGTGGAGGGGGTTCCTATGGCTACACCTTC. Protein sequence: CSASRGGGSYGYTF.

The chain carries TRBV15 and TRBJ2-5; the match to TRBD2 covers 10 bases. CDR3 size: 17 residues. V lost 3 bases and J lost 3; bases outside the gene matches: 10. CDR1 LNHNV and CDR2 YYDKDF come from the germline V gene (reference sequence). The CDR3 here is CATSSGSGGTKKETQYF. CDR3 nucleotides: TGTGCCACCAGCAGCGGTAGCGGGGGGACCAAAAAAGAGACCCAGTACTTC.

This clonotype appeared a few times. The chain couples TRBV4-3 to TRBJ1-2; a possible D gene is TRBD1 (6 bases). The CDR3 has 14 residues. CDR1 is LGHNA and CDR2 is YSLEER in the germline V gene. The ends were cut back, 3 bases at V and 7 bases at J, with 15 bases in the middle. CDR3 in DNA: TGCGCCAGCAGCCAGTCGCAGGGGATCGGTGGCTACACCTTC. It is translated as CASSQSQGIGGYTF.

This clonotype was detected only a few times. The V call is TRBV6-1, the J call TRBJ1-5; D might be TRBD1 (5 bases). This CDR3 is built from 16 residues. Trimming took 6 bases from V and 5 from J, leaving 20 bases between them. The V gene's germline CDR1 is MNHNS and CDR2 SASEGT. The CDR3 protein is CASRDPGRRYYQPQHF. DNA of the CDR3: TGTGCCAGCAGGGATCCGGGACGCCGTTATTATCAGCCCCAGCATTTT.

In its sample, this clonotype was seen a few times. V gene TRBV28 combines with J gene TRBJ1-5; D not certain. The CDR3 contains 12 residues. V was trimmed by 1 base and J by 7 bases, leaving 5 bases between them. Germline V gene lookup returns CDR1 MDHEN and CDR2 SYDVKM. The CDR3 reads CASSLLTQPQHF. The CDR3 bases are TGTGCCAGCAGTTTATTGACGCAGCCCCAGCATTTT.

The chain employs TRBV11-3 and TRBJ1-1; D call uncertain. The CDR3 extends over 14 amino acids. Germline assignment: CDR1 SGHNT and CDR2 YENEEA. V lost 8 bases to trimming and J lost 3 bases, with 16 bases between them. The CDR3 reads CASQAGMVDTEAFF. Here the CDR3 DNA reads TGTGCCAGCCAAGCGGGGATGGTCGACACTGAAGCTTTCTTT.

J is TRBJ1-2 and V is TRBV5-6; D is uncertain. The ends were cut back, 8 bases at V and 8 bases at J, with 19 bases in the middle. CDR3 length equals 13 residues. In germline, CDR1 is SGHDT, CDR2 YYEEEE. The CDR3 nucleotides read TGTGCCAGTAGACCCTCCGTGGTGCTAGGCTACACCTTC. Translated, it gives CASRPSVVLGYTF.

This chain connects TRBV5-6 to TRBJ1-3; 10 bases agree with TRBD1. There are 14 residues in the CDR3. Germline CDR1 reads SGHDT; CDR2 reads YYEEEE. Losses at the gene ends were 3 bases for V and 4 bases for J; bases not matched to a gene: 1. The CDR3, as DNA: TGTGCCAGCAGCTGGGGACAGGGGGGAAACACCATATATTTT. Protein sequence: CASSWGQGGNTIYF.

The chain employs TRBV4-1 and TRBJ1-6; TRBD1 matches at 7 bases. Germline V CDR1 and CDR2: MGHRA, YSYEKL. The CDR3 runs to 13 residues. The J segment lost 8 bases and the V segment lost 3 bases, leaving 1 base of the junction unmatched. The CDR3 spells CASSQQGDSPLHF. The CDR3 DNA reads as TGCGCCAGCAGCCAGCAGGGGGATTCACCCCTCCACTTT.

The V call is TRBV7-2, the J call TRBJ2-3; D is undetermined. This CDR3 spans 15 amino acids. Germline values: CDR1 SGHTA, CDR2 FQGNSA. Trimming took off 0 bases at V and 5 bases at J, with 12 bases between the two ends. CDR3: CASSLAWVSRDTQYF. CDR3 bases: TGTGCCAGCAGCTTAGCTTGGGTATCCAGAGATACGCAGTATTTT.

This clonotype came up a few times. V and J are TRBV6-1 and TRBJ1-1; no clear D. V dropped 0 bases and J dropped 8 bases, with 7 bases sitting between them. CDR3 length equals 12 residues. The V gene's germline CDR1 is MNHNS and CDR2 SASEGT. CDR3 protein: CASSEAWTEAFF. The CDR3 DNA reads TGTGCCAGCAGTGAAGCGTGGACCGAAGCTTTCTTT.

The V call is TRBV7-9, the J call TRBJ2-1; 8 bases fit TRBD1. J lost 8 bases, V lost 7 bases, and 13 bases had no gene match. The CDR3 is 15 amino acids. Germline CDR1 reads SEHNR; CDR2 reads FQNEAQ (reference sequence). CDR3 nucleotides: TGTGCCAGCAACAAGGACAGGGTAGGACGTTATGAGCAGTTCTTC. It encodes CASNKDRVGRYEQFF.

The chain couples TRBV5-1 to TRBJ2-4, with D possibly matching TRBD2 (6 bases). Germline CDR1 SGHRS, CDR2 YFSETQ. Trimming stripped 7 bases from V and 0 bases from J, with 17 bases between. This CDR3 spans 16 amino acids. CDR3 bases: TGCGCCAGCTTGGGGGGACGGCGGTTAGCCAAAAACATTCAGTACTTC. It yields the protein CASLGGRRLAKNIQYF.

This clonotype was seen once. This sequence joins TRBV6-2 or TRBV6-3 and TRBJ2-5; TRBD1 matches at 7 bases. The junction had 12 bases not matched to a gene; V was cut back by 6 bases and J by 2 bases. The CDR3 is made up of 16 amino acids. CDR1 is MNHEY, CDR2 SVGEGT, per germline. The CDR3 loop reads CASRGMPGQSQETQYF. The CDR3 DNA sequence: TGTGCCAGCAGGGGGATGCCGGGACAGAGTCAAGAGACCCAGTACTTC.

This sequence joins TRBV11-3 and TRBJ2-3; TRBD2 matches at 11 bases. Per germline, CDR1 SGHNT and CDR2 YENEEA. CDR3 length: 17 residues. Trimming cost V 7 bases and J 4 bases; bases outside gene matches: 13. CDR3 amino acids: CASTKWIAGGLADTQYF. The CDR3 coding sequence is TGTGCCAGCACCAAGTGGATAGCGGGGGGGCTTGCAGATACGCAGTATTTT.

There are a few counts of this clonotype. This chain uses TRBV27 with TRBJ1-1; possible D gene TRBD1, 6 bases. CDR1 and CDR2 from the germline V gene are MNHEY and SMNVEV (reference sequence). V gave up 9 bases and J gave up 1 base, with 21 bases separating them. This CDR3 region has 16 residues. The CDR3 bases are TGTGCCAGGGCATTAGGGTGGGGGGCTAAGAACACTGAAGCTTTCTTT. Residues: CARALGWGAKNTEAFF.

The table lists this clonotype with a few counts. CDR3 residues: CASSPTGGGGYTF. As DNA, the CDR3 is TGTGCCAGCAGCCCCACAGGGGGCGGGGGCTACACCTTC. The chain has TRBV14 and TRBJ1-2, with 9 bases aligning to TRBD1. J lost 8 bases, V lost 4 bases, and 5 bases had no gene match. CDR1 SGHDN and CDR2 FVKESK come from the germline V gene. The CDR3 spans 13 residues.

The genes are TRBV15 and TRBJ2-2; no firm D call. The CDR3 totals 15 residues. The V end was cut by 3 bases, the J end by 6 bases, with 14 bases between. The V gene's germline CDR1 is LNHNV and CDR2 YYDKDF (reference sequence). For the CDR3, the DNA is TGTGCCACCAGCAGTTTACAGCACAACGCCGGGGAGCTGTTTTTT. Its translation: CATSSLQHNAGELFF.

The V and J genes are TRBV6-5 and TRBJ1-4; 12 bases agree with TRBD1. CDR1 and CDR2 from the germline V gene are MNHEY and SVGAGI. CDR3 length: 18 residues. Losses at the gene ends were 4 bases for V and 0 bases for J; bases not matched to a gene: 6. This CDR3 reads CASSLGQGAVATNEKLFF. The CDR3 DNA reads TGTGCCAGCAGTTTGGGACAGGGGGCGGTTGCAACTAATGAAAAACTGTTTTTT.